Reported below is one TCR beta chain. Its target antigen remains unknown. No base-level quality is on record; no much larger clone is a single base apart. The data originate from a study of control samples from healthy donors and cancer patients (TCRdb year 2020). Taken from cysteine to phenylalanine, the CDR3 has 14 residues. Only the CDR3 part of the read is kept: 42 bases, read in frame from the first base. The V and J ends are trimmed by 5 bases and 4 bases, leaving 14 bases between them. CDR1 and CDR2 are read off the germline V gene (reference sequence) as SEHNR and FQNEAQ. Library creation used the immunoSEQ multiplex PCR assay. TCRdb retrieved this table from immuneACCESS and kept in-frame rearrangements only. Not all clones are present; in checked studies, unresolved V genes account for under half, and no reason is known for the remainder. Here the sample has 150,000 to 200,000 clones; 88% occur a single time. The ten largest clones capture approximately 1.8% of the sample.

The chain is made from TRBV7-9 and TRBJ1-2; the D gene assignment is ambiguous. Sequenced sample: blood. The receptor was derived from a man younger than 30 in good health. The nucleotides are TGTGCCAGCAGCCAAGGGCAGAAGCCCTATGGCTACACCTTC. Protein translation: CASSQGQKPYGYTF.